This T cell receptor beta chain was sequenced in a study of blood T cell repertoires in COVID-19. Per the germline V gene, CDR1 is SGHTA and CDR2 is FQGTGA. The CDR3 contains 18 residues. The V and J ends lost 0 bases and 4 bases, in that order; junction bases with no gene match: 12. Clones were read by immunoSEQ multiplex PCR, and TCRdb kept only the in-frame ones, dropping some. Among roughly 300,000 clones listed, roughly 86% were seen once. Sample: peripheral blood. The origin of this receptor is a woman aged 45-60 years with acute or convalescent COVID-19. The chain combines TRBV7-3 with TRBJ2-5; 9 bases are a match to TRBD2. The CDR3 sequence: CASSLTVVSGSGIETQYF. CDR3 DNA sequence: TGTGCCAGCAGCTTAACGGTGGTTAGCGGGAGCGGGATAGAGACCCAGTACTTC. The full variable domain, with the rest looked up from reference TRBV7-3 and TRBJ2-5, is GAGVSQTPSNKVTEKGKYVELRCDPISGHTALYWYRQSLGQGPEFLIYFQGTGAADDSGLPNDRFFAVRPEGSVSTLKIQRTERGDSAVYLCASSLTVVSGSGIETQYFGPGTRLLVL.